These 2 T cell receptor beta chains came from one sample sequenced in a study of tumor and adjacent non-tumor tissue in lung cancer. The library came from three nested PCR rounds adapted from ARM-PCR protocols. TCRdb analysed the multiplex PCR reads with MiXCR anew, one entry per CDR3 protein. The data show around 140,000 distinct CDR3 sequences, around 65% seen once. RNA was extracted from bulk tissue without any cell sorting. The sequencing sample was made of lung tumor tissue. The receptor set was obtained from a man aged 60 to 69 with small cell lung cancer.

This clonotype has a handful of counts. The rearrangement uses TRBV10-2 and TRBJ2-5; 10 positions match TRBD2. The CDR3 is 17 residues long. Germline-derived CDR1 and CDR2 are WSHSY and SAAADI. With 4 bases clipped from V and 4 bases from J, the junction kept 12 bases outside the gene matches. CDR3 loop: CASSGGRAGGPRETQYF. CDR3 DNA: TGCGCCAGCAGTGGGGGTCGAGCGGGAGGGCCGAGAGAGACCCAGTACTTC.

The V gene is TRBV20-1, the J gene TRBJ1-2; possible D gene TRBD1, 6 bases. The germline V gene has CDR1 DFQATT and CDR2 SNEGSKA (reference sequence). V gave up 0 bases and J gave up 5 bases, with 16 bases separating them. The CDR3 length is 15 residues. In DNA form, the CDR3 reads TGCAGTGCTAGAGATCTTGCAGGGGCCTTATATGGCTACACCTTC. Translation: CSARDLAGALYGYTF.